This entry is about one T cell receptor (beta chain). Cells sorted as Tregs were CD4+, CD25+ and CD127-/low. This CDR3 is built from 14 residues. Trimming stripped 3 bases from V and 5 bases from J, with 13 bases between. The TRBV12-4/TRBJ1-2 clonotypes were amplified using barcode primers with ligated adaptors. TCRdb called the multiplex PCR reads again in MiXCR, with one record for every CDR3 protein. Here the sample spans around 400 distinct CDR3 sequences, 30% being singletons. The source is a female donor with breast cancer. Sequenced input: tumor-infiltrating Tregs sorted from the breast tumor. V is TRBV12-3 or TRBV12-4 and J is TRBJ1-2; unclear D gene. This chain's CDR3 is CASSFGEGRYGYTF. For the CDR3, the DNA is TGTGCCAGCAGTTTCGGAGAGGGCCGGTATGGCTACACCTTC.